A selection of T cell receptor beta chains follows, all from one sample in a study of blood T cell repertoires in COVID-19. Assay: immunoSEQ multiplex PCR; the TCRdb copy retains only in-frame clones and omits some. The sample has 340,000 or so clones; around four fifths are singletons. Sequencing used peripheral blood. The receptors were gathered from a young man with active or convalescent COVID-19. CDR3s include the opening cysteine and the closing phenylalanine or tryptophan. D genes are given only for firm matches. The listing skips clone size in some rows; elsewhere it reads once, few, many or a size class.

V	D	size	J	DNA	CDR3
TRBV2	NA	NA	TRBJ1-1	TGTGCCAGCAGCTGGACAGCTCCAGTTGAAGCTTTCTTT	CASSWTAPVEAFF
TRBV24-1	NA	NA	TRBJ2-1	TGTGCCACCAGTGATGCCACAGGGGGGGCCTACAATGAGCAGTTCTTC	CATSDATGGAYNEQFF
TRBV18	NA	NA	TRBJ1-1	TGTGCCAGCTCACCACGCTGGGGCGGACAGCTGAACACTGAAGCTTTCTTT	CASSPRWGGQLNTEAFF
TRBV5-1	TRBD1	few	TRBJ1-5	TGCGCCAGCAGCTTCGGGGACAGGAATCAGCCCCAGCATTTT	CASSFGDRNQPQHF
TRBV14	NA	once	TRBJ2-1	TGTGCCAGCAGCCGAGGCCCAAGCAATGAGCAGTTCTTC	CASSRGPSNEQFF
TRBV2	TRBD1	NA	TRBJ1-4	TGTGCCGGCACCGGGACAGAGGACGAAAAACTGTTTTTT	CAGTGTEDEKLFF
TRBV7-7	NA	NA	TRBJ1-3	TGTGCCAGCAGCTTAGCCTCGGGCTCTGGAAACACCATATATTTT	CASSLASGSGNTIYF
TRBV29-1	TRBD1	NA	TRBJ1-5	TGCAGCGTGGTCGACAGGGGTGACCAGCCCCAGCATTTT	CSVVDRGDQPQHF
TRBV18	NA	NA	TRBJ2-5	TGTGCCAGCTCACCAGATGGCGAGACCCAGTACTTC	CASSPDGETQYF
TRBV20-1	TRBD1	few	TRBJ1-6	TGCAGTGCCTTATGGGACAGGGCGCTCCACTTT	CSALWDRALHF